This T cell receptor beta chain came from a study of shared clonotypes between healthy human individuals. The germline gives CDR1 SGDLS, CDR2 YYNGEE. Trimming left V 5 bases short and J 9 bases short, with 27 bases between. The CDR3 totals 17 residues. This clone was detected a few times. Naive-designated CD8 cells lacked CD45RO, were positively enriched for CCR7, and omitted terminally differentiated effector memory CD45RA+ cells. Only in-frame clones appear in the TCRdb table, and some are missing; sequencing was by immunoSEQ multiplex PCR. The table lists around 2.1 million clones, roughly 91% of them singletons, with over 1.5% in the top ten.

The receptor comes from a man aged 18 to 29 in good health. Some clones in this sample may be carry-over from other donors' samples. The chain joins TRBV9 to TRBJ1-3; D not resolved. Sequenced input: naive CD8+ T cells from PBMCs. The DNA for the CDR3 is TGTGCCAGCAGGCCCGGGCCTCGGACCGAAGCTGGGCGCACCATATATTTT. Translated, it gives CASRPGPRTEAGRTIYF.